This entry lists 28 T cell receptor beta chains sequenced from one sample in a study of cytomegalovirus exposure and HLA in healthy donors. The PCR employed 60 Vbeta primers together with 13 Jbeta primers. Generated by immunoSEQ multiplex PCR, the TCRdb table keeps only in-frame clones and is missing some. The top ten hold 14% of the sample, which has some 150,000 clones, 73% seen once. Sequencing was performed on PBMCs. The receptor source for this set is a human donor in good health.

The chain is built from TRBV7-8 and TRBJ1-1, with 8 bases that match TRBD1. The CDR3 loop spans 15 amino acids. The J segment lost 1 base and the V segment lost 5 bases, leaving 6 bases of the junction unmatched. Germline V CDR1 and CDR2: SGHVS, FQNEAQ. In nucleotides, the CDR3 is TGTGCCAGCAGCCTGGGGACAGGACCGAACACTGAAGCTTTCTTT. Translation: CASSLGTGPNTEAFF.

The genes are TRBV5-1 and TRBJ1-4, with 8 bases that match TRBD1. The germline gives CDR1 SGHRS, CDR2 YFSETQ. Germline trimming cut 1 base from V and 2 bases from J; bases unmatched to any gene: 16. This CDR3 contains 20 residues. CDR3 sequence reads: CASSLSTLGQGGDTNEKLFF. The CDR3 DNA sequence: TGCGCCAGCAGCTTGTCTACTCTAGGACAGGGCGGGGACACTAATGAAAAACTGTTTTTT. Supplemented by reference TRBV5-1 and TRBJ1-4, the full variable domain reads KAGVTQTPRYLIKTRGQQVTLSCSPISGHRSVSWYQQTPGQGLQFLFEYFSETQRNKGNFPGRFSGRQFSNSRSEMNVSTLELGDSALYLCASSLSTLGQGGDTNEKLFFGSGTQLSVL.

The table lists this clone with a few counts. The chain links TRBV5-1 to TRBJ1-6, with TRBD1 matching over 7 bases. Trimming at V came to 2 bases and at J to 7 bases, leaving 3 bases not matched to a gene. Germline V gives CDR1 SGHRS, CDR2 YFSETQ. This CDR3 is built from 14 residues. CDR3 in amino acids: CASSFRQGNSPLHF. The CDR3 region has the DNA TGCGCCAGCAGCTTTCGACAGGGAAATTCACCCCTCCACTTT. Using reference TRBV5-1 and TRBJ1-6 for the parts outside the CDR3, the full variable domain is KAGVTQTPRYLIKTRGQQVTLSCSPISGHRSVSWYQQTPGQGLQFLFEYFSETQRNKGNFPGRFSGRQFSNSRSEMNVSTLELGDSALYLCASSFRQGNSPLHFGNGTRLTVT.

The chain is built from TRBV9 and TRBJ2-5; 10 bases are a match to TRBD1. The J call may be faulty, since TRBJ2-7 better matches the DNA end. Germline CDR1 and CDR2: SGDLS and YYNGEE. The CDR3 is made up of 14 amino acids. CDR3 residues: CASSSGTGVYEQYF. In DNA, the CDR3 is TGTGCCAGCAGCTCCGGGACAGGGGTTTACGAGCAGTACTTC.

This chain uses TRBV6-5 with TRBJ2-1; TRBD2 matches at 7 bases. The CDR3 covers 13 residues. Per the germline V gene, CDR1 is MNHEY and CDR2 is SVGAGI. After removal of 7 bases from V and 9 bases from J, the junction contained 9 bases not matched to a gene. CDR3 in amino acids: CASTRAGDGEQFF. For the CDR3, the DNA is TGTGCCAGCACCAGGGCGGGAGATGGTGAGCAGTTCTTC.

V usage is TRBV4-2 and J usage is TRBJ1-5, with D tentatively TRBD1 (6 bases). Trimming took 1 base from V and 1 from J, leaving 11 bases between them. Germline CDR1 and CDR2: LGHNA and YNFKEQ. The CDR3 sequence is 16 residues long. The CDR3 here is CASSQGGGLSNQPQHF. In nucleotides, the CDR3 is TGTGCCAGCAGCCAAGGGGGGGGCCTAAGCAATCAGCCCCAGCATTTT.

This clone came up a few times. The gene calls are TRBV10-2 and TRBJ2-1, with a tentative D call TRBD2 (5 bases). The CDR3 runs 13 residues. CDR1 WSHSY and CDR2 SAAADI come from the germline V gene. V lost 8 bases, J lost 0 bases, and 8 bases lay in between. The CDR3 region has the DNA TGCGCCAGCCGACGGGGCTCCTACAATGAGCAGTTCTTC. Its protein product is CASRRGSYNEQFF.

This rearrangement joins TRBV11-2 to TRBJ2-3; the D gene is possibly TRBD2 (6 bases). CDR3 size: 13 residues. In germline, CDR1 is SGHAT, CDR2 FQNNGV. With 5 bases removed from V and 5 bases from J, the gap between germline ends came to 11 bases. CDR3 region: CASSPPEGDTQYF. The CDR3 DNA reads TGTGCCAGCAGCCCTCCGGAGGGAGATACGCAGTATTTT. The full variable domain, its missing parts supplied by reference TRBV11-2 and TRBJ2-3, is EAGVAQSPRYKIIEKRQSVAFWCNPISGHATLYWYQQILGQGPKLLIQFQNNGVVDDSQLPKDRFSAERLKGVDSTLKIQPAKLEDSAVYLCASSPPEGDTQYFGPGTRLTVL.

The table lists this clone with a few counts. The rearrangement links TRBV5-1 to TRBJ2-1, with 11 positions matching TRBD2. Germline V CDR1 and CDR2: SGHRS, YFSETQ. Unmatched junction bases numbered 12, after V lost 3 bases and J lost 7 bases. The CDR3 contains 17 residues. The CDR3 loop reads CASSSDKLAGVGNEQFF. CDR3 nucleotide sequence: TGCGCCAGCAGCTCGGACAAACTAGCGGGAGTTGGGAATGAGCAGTTCTTC.

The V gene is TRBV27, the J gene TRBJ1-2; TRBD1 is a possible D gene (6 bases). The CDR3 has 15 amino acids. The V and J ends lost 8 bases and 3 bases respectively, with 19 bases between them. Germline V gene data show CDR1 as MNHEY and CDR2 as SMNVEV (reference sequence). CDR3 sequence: CASGDLDSSHYGYTF. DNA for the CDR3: TGTGCCAGCGGGGACCTGGACAGTTCTCACTATGGCTACACCTTC.

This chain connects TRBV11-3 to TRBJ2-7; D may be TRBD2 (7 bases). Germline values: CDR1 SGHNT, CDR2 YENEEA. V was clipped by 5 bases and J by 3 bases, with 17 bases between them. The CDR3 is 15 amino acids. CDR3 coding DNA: TGTGCCAGCAGCAAAGGGGCGGGGGCCGACTACGAGCAGTACTTC. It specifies CASSKGAGADYEQYF.

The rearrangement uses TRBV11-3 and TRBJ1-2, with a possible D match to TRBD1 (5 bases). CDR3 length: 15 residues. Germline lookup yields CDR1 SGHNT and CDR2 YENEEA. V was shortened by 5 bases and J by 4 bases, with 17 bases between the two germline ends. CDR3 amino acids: CASSPRVSSSYGYTF. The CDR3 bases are TGTGCCAGCAGCCCCAGGGTCAGCTCTTCCTATGGCTACACCTTC.

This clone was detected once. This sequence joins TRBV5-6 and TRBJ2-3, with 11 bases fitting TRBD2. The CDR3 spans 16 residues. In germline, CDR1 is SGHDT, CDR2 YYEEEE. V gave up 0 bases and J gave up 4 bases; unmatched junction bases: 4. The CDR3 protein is CASSLDGSGRADTQYF. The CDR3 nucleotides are TGTGCCAGCAGCTTGGATGGTAGCGGGAGGGCAGATACGCAGTATTTT. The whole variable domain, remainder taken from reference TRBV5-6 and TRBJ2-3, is DAGVTQSPTHLIKTRGQQVTLRCSPKSGHDTVSWYQQALGQGPQFIFQYYEEEERQRGNFPDRFSGHQFPNYSSELNVNALLLGDSALYLCASSLDGSGRADTQYFGPGTRLTVL.

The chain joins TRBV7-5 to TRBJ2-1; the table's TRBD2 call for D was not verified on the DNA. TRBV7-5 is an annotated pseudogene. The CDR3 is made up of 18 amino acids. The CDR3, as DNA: TGTGCCAGAAGCTTCTTCCTGTTCCCACGTGAGCCCTACAATGAGCAGTTCTTC. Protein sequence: CARSFFLFPREPYNEQFF.

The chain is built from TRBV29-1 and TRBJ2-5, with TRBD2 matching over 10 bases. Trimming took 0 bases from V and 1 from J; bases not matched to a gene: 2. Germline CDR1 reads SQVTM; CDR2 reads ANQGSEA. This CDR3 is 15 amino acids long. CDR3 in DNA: TGCAGCGTTGAAGAGAGCGGGAGGGTCCAAGAGACCCAGTACTTC. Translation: CSVEESGRVQETQYF.

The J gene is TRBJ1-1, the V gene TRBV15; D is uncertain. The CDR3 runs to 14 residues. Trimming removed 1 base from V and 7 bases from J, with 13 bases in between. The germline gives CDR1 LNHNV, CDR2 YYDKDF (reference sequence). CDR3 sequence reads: CATSRGNYPCEAFF. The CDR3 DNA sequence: TGTGCCACCAGCAGAGGGAACTATCCTTGTGAAGCTTTCTTT.

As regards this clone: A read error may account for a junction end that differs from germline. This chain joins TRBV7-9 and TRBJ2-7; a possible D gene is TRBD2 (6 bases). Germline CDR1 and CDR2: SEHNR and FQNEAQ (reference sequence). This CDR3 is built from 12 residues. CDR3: CSSSPRGYEQYF. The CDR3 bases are TGTTCCAGCAGCCCCCGGGGGTACGAGCAGTACTTC. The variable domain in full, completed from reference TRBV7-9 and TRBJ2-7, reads DTGVSQNPRHKITKRGQNVTFRCDPISEHNRLYWYRQTLGQGPEFLTYFQNEAQLEKSRLLSDRFSAERPKGSFSTLEIQRTEQGDSAMYLCSSSPRGYEQYFGPGTRLTVT.

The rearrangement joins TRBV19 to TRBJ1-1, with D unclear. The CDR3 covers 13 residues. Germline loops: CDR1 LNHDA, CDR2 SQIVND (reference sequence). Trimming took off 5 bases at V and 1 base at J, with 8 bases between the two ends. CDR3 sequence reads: CASSSTRNTEAFF. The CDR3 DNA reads TGTGCCAGTAGTTCGACAAGGAACACTGAAGCTTTCTTT.

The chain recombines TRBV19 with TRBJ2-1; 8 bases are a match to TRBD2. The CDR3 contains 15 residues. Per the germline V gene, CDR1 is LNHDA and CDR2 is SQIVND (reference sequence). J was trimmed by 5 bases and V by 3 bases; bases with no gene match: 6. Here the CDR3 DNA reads TGTGCCAGTAGTATGGGCGGGAGGCCTAACAATGAGCAGTTCTTC. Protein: CASSMGGRPNNEQFF.

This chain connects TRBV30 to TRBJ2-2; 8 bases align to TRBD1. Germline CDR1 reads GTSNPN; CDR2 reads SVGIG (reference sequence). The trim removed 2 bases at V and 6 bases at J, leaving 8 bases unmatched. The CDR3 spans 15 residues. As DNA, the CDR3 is TGTGCCTGGAGTAAGGGACAGGCCGGCGCCGGGGAGCTGTTTTTT. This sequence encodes CAWSKGQAGAGELFF.

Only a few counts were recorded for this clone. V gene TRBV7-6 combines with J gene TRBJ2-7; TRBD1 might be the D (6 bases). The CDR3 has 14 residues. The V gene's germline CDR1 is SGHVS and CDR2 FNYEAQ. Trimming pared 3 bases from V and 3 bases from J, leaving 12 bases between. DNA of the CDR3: TGTGCCAGCAGCTTGGGGGACACCTACTACGAGCAGTACTTC. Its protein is CASSLGDTYYEQYF.

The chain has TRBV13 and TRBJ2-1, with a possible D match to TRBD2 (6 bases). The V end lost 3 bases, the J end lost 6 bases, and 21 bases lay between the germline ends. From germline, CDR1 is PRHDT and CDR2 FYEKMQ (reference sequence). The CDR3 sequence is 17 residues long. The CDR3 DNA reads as TGTGCCAGCAGCTTGAATATGCGGGGCGGGAATATCAATGAGCAGTTCTTC. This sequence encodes CASSLNMRGGNINEQFF. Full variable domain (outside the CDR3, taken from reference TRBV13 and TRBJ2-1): AAGVIQSPRHLIKEKRETATLKCYPIPRHDTVYWYQQGPGQDPQFLISFYEKMQSDKGSIPDRFSAQQFSDYHSELNMSSLELGDSALYFCASSLNMRGGNINEQFFGPGTRLTVL.

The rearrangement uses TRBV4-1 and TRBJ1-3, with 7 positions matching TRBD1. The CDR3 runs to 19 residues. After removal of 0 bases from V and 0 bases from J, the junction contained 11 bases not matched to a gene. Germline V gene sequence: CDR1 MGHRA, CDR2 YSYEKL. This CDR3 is CASSQEEGQHSVSGNTIYF. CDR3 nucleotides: TGCGCCAGCAGCCAAGAAGAGGGACAGCACTCCGTCTCTGGAAACACCATATATTTT.

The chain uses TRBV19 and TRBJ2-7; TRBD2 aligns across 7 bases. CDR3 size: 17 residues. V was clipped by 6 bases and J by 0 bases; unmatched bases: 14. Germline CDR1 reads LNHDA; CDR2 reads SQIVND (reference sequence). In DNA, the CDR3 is TGTGCCAGTAGCCCGAGAAGATACGGCGGGAGCTCCTACGAGCAGTACTTC. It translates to CASSPRRYGGSSYEQYF.

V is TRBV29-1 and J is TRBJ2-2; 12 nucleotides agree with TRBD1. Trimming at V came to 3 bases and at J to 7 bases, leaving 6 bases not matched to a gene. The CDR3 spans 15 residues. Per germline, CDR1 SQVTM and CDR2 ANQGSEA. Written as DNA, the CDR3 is TGCAGCGTTGACCGGGACAGGGGGCGCAGCGGGGAGCTGTTTTTT. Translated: CSVDRDRGRSGELFF.

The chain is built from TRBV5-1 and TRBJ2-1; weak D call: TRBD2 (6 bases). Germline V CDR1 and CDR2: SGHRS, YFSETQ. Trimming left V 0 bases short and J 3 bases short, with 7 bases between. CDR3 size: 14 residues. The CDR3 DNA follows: TGCGCCAGCAGCTTGGAGGACTACTACAATGAGCAGTTCTTC. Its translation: CASSLEDYYNEQFF.

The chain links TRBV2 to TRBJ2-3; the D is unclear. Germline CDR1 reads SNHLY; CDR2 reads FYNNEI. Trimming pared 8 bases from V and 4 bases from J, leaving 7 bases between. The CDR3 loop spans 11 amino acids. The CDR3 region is CASYTADTQYF. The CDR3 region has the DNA TGTGCCAGCTACACAGCAGATACGCAGTATTTT.

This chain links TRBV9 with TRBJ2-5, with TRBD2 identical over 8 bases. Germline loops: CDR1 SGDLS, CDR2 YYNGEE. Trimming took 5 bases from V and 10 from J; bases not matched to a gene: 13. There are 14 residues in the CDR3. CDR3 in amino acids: CASSQSGAGGDQYF. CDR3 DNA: TGTGCCAGCAGTCAATCCGGTGCGGGGGGTGACCAGTACTTC.